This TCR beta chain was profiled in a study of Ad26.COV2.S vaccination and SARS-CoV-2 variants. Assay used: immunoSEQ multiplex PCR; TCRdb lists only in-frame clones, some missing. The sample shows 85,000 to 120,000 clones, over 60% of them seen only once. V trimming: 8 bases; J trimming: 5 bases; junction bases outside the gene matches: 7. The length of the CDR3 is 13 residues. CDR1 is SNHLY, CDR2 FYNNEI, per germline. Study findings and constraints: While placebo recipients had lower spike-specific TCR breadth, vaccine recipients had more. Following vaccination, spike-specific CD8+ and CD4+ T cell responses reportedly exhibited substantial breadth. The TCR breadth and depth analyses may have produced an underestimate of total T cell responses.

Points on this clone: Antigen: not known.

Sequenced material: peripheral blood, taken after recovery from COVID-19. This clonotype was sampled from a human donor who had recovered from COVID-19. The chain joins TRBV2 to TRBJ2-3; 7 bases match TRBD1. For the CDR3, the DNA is TGTGCCAGCCGAAGGGGGCGAGAAGATACGCAGTATTTT. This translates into CASRRGREDTQYF.